This T cell receptor beta chain appears in the sequencing data of a study of a mutant IDH1 vaccine in newly diagnosed glioma (dated by TCRdb to about 2021). Turning to the overall study: Vaccination began 4-6 weeks after radiotherapy alone, or alongside temozolomide cycles in the chemotherapy-containing groups. Of the roughly 33 treated patients, 62.5% were male and 37.5% were female, and a mean age of about 37 years was recorded. Prior to enrollment, standard therapy consisting of radiotherapy alone, temozolomide alone, or radiochemotherapy with temozolomide had been administered to patients, with the combination being received by most patients. The week-35 safety follow-up was designated visit V12, and the week-47 end of study was designated visit V13. Peripheral blood samples were drawn at six visits, namely V03 (baseline), V05, V07, V10, V12 and V13. Longitudinal TCRB deep sequencing was performed for about two dozen treated patients wherever samples were available for exploratory analyses. General conclusions and limits of the study: Availability determined which PBMC samples were chosen for TCRB deep sequencing. Pseudoprogression seemed to be unrelated to changes in the top peripheral T cell clonotypes found by TCRB sequencing. The authors stated that sample limitations prevented analyses of patient blood samples from being reproduced. Immune responses induced by the vaccine were seen in over 90% of patients across multiple MHC alleles.

The library was prepared using the immunoSEQ multiplex PCR assay. The hsTCRB Kit was used according to the manufacturer's protocol to amplify rearranged TCR beta chain sequences. An Illumina MiSeq was used to sequence the TCRB libraries. In the source study's methods: The kit vendor's proprietary platform handled demultiplexing, trimming and gene mapping. TCRdb mirrors the immuneACCESS table, restricted to in-frame sequences. Some clones are absent from its copies; in checked studies, under half trace to an unresolved V gene, and the reason for the others is unknown. For V, J and clone size, that table is used; D and trimming come from the DNA. The sample table lists about 94,000 clones, roughly 90% of them with a count of one. The ten biggest clones cover 0.7% to 0.95% of the sample. In light of the paper, this sample's time point label describes: week 47, end of study. Each vaccine dose, consisting of 300 ug of a 20-mer mutant IDH1 peptide in Montanide, was administered subcutaneously with topical imiquimod. Eight vaccinations were administered to patients in weeks 1, 3, 5, 7, 11, 15, 19 and 23, corresponding to visits V03 through V10. Donors had newly diagnosed WHO grade 3 or 4 IDH1-mutant astrocytomas with loss of nuclear ATRX. The samples were drawn from NOA16, a multicentre, single-arm, open-label phase I trial in Germany that tested a mutant IDH1 peptide vaccine in humans for the first time. Genomic DNA for TCRB sequencing was extracted from EDTA blood using the DNeasy Blood and Tissue Kit.

To note about this clone: Its specific antigen is unknown. Nothing much larger sits one base from this clone, and base qualities are not available.

V and J are truncated by 4 bases and 3 bases respectively, leaving an intervening sequence of 16 bases. From the cysteine up to the phenylalanine, the CDR3 has a length of 16 residues. The read is trimmed to its CDR3 DNA, 48 bases read in frame from base 1. The chain links TRBV23-1 with TRBJ1-5; TRBD1 is possibly the D segment (6 matching bases). TRBV23-1 is designated an ORF whose function remains uncertain. Sequenced here: PBMCs, sampled from a glioma patient whose treatment included an IDH1 peptide vaccine. The TCR sequence derives from a woman aged 45-65 years with glioma. The CDR3 is CASSPSPQGNNQPQHF. Here is the DNA: TGCGCCAGCAGTCCCTCCCCACAGGGTAACAATCAGCCCCAGCATTTT.